This section outlines one TCR beta chain sequence together with its context. This sample was taken from a study of technical replicates of blood from several donors. V dropped 6 bases and J dropped 4 bases, with 12 bases sitting between them. There are 13 residues in the CDR3. Germline CDR1 MNHEY, CDR2 SVGAGI. TCRdb's table, derived via immunoSEQ multiplex PCR, lists solely in-frame clones and lacks some. Of over 50,000 clones in the sample, around 95% were seen once. The clonotype was recovered from a human donor in good health. Sequences were obtained from T cells isolated from PBMCs. The chain recombines TRBV6-5 with TRBJ1-2; the D gene is possibly TRBD1 (6 bases). The CDR3 reads CASSPQGTYGYTF. CDR3 bases: TGTGCCAGCAGCCCTCAGGGGACCTATGGCTACACCTTC.